Presented here are 21 T cell receptor beta chains from one specimen sequenced in a study of shared clonotypes between healthy human individuals. Measured with immunoSEQ multiplex PCR; TCRdb has only the in-frame clones, and not every one. The sample lists millions of clones, 90% to 95% occurring once. The sample was naive CD4+ T cells sorted from blood. The sample's subset: CD45RA+ positively selected. The receptors shown here come from a man aged 18 to 29 in good health.

The rearrangement uses TRBV30 and TRBJ1-1; tentatively, D is TRBD1 (5 bases). CDR3 length: 19 residues. Trimming stripped 4 bases from V and 0 bases from J, with 27 bases between. Germline V CDR1 and CDR2: GTSNPN, SVGIG (reference sequence). CDR3 loop: CAWTQGVLAFERMNTEAFF. The CDR3 coding sequence is TGTGCCTGGACCCAGGGCGTCTTGGCTTTCGAGCGCATGAACACTGAAGCTTTCTTT.

With respect to this clone: This sample also contains other DNA sequences that code for the same CDR3. J is TRBJ2-7 and V is TRBV6-5; 7 positions match TRBD1. The V segment lost 0 bases and the J segment 0 bases; nucleotides outside the gene matches: 2. Per the germline V gene, CDR1 is MNHEY and CDR2 is SVGAGI. The CDR3 has 15 amino acids. The CDR3 DNA follows: TGTGCCAGCAGTTACTCTTCAGGGGGCTCCTACGAGCAGTACTTC. Amino acids: CASSYSSGGSYEQYF.

This chain connects TRBV5-1 to TRBJ2-3; no firm D call. Germline V gene lookup returns CDR1 SGHRS and CDR2 YFSETQ. Deletions cut 0 bases from V and 5 bases from J, with 13 bases between. The CDR3 is 15 amino acids. The CDR3 DNA is TGCGCCAGCAGCTTGGACCTGGGGTGGGGAGATACGCAGTATTTT. Translated, it gives CASSLDLGWGDTQYF.

The chain employs TRBV19 and TRBJ1-5; D unresolved. The CDR3 length is 15 residues. CDR1 and CDR2 from the germline V gene are LNHDA and SQIVND (reference sequence). V lost 0 bases and J 2 bases, leaving 8 bases between the germline ends. CDR3 coding DNA: TGTGCCAGTAGTATAGATCCGGGAGGCAATCAGCCCCAGCATTTT. Its protein product is CASSIDPGGNQPQHF.

The chain couples TRBV11-1 to TRBJ1-1; D uncertain. V lost 4 bases to trimming and J lost 4 bases, with 10 bases between them. The CDR3 is 13 amino acids. Germline CDR1 and CDR2: SGHAT and FQDESV (reference sequence). CDR3 loop: CASSSDIPTEAFF. The CDR3 DNA sequence: TGTGCCAGCAGCTCAGACATCCCCACTGAAGCTTTCTTT.

The V call is TRBV5-6, the J call TRBJ2-5; 8 nucleotides agree with TRBD2. Germline V gene sequence: CDR1 SGHDT, CDR2 YYEEEE. The CDR3 covers 14 residues. The J segment lost 11 bases and the V segment lost 0 bases, leaving 9 bases of the junction unmatched. CDR3 sequence reads: CASSLERGPREQYF. The CDR3 bases are TGTGCCAGCAGCTTGGAGCGGGGGCCTCGTGAGCAGTACTTC.

With respect to this clone: This CDR3 is also generated by other DNA sequences in the sample. V and J are TRBV10-1 and TRBJ1-6; D might be TRBD1 (5 bases). The V and J ends lost 3 bases and 4 bases respectively, with 7 bases between them. CDR1 and CDR2 (germline): WNHNN, SYGVQD (reference sequence). This CDR3 is 14 amino acids long. Here the CDR3 reads CASSDGGYNSPLHF. The CDR3 coding sequence is TGCGCCAGCAGTGACGGGGGGTATAATTCACCCCTCCACTTT.

J is TRBJ1-2 and V is TRBV4-3; 7 nucleotides match TRBD1. CDR1 is LGHNA, CDR2 YSLEER, per germline. J lost 7 bases, V lost 3 bases, and 5 bases had no gene match. The CDR3 sequence is 13 residues long. CDR3 loop: CASSHQGDSGYTF. For the CDR3, the DNA is TGCGCCAGCAGCCACCAGGGGGATTCTGGCTACACCTTC.

This chain links TRBV7-9 with TRBJ2-1; no definite D call. Germline assignment: CDR1 SEHNR and CDR2 FQNEAQ (reference sequence). There are 11 residues in the CDR3. V was shortened by 6 bases and J by 6 bases, with 6 bases between the two germline ends. CDR3 nucleotides: TGTGCCAGCAGGTCACTCAATGAGCAGTTCTTC. This sequence encodes CASRSLNEQFF. The entire variable domain, with the rest obtained from reference TRBV7-9 and TRBJ2-1, is as follows: DTGVSQNPRHKITKRGQNVTFRCDPISEHNRLYWYRQTLGQGPEFLTYFQNEAQLEKSRLLSDRFSAERPKGSFSTLEIQRTEQGDSAMYLCASRSLNEQFFGPGTRLTVL.

This clone was observed a single time. The same CDR3 can be traced to other DNA sequences in this sample. V and J are TRBV5-4 and TRBJ2-5; D is uncertain. In germline, CDR1 is SGHNT, CDR2 YYREEE (reference sequence). The CDR3 totals 13 residues. Trimming took off 0 bases at V and 3 bases at J, with 6 bases between the two ends. The CDR3 nucleotides are TGTGCCAGCAGCTTGGGGCGAGAAGAGACCCAGTACTTC. This encodes CASSLGREETQYF.

The V gene is TRBV20-1, the J gene TRBJ1-2; 7 nucleotides align to TRBD1. J gave up 8 bases and V 4 bases, and 4 bases lay outside the gene matches. CDR1 is DFQATT and CDR2 is SNEGSKA in the germline V gene (reference sequence). The CDR3 contains 11 residues. CDR3 residues: CSAKGQSGYTF. The CDR3 DNA reads TGCAGTGCTAAGGGACAGAGCGGCTACACCTTC.

This chain connects TRBV11-2 to TRBJ2-5, with 9 nucleotides matching TRBD2. V shed 0 bases and J 5 bases; nucleotides not matched to a gene: 4. The germline V gene has CDR1 SGHAT and CDR2 FQNNGV. This CDR3 is built from 15 residues. The CDR3 here is CASSLESAGGETQYF. CDR3 nucleotides: TGTGCCAGCAGCTTAGAATCGGCGGGGGGGGAGACCCAGTACTTC.

The V gene is TRBV6-5, the J gene TRBJ2-1; TRBD2 matches 14 bases. V shed 6 bases, J shed 7 bases, and the junction held 5 bases outside the gene matches. In germline, CDR1 is MNHEY, CDR2 SVGAGI. The CDR3 totals 15 residues. CDR3 region: CASSQGLAGENEQFF. The CDR3 coding sequence is TGTGCCAGCAGCCAGGGACTAGCGGGGGAAAATGAGCAGTTCTTC.

The chain is built from TRBV5-1 and TRBJ2-2; unclear D gene. Germline assignment: CDR1 SGHRS and CDR2 YFSETQ. This CDR3 has 13 residues. V gave up 4 bases and J gave up 4 bases, with 8 bases separating them. This CDR3 is CASSLDATGELFF. In DNA form, the CDR3 reads TGCGCCAGCAGCCTGGACGCCACCGGGGAGCTGTTTTTT.

The chain is built from TRBV19 and TRBJ2-5; D is perhaps TRBD2 (6 bases). Germline CDR1 reads LNHDA; CDR2 reads SQIVND (reference sequence). V was shortened by 6 bases and J by 1 base, with 12 bases between the two germline ends. This CDR3 has 14 residues. CDR3 residues: CASRGRGVQETQYF. The CDR3 DNA follows: TGTGCCAGTAGGGGACGCGGGGTCCAAGAGACCCAGTACTTC.

The chain combines TRBV5-1 with TRBJ2-7; perhaps TRBD1 as D (6 bases). The CDR3 contains 14 residues. Trimming left V 4 bases short and J 2 bases short, with 13 bases between. CDR1 and CDR2 (germline): SGHRS, YFSETQ. Here the CDR3 reads CASSPVTGTYEQYF. The CDR3 DNA reads TGCGCCAGCAGCCCCGTGACAGGTACCTACGAGCAGTACTTC. Variable domain in full (rest from reference TRBV5-1 and TRBJ2-7): KAGVTQTPRYLIKTRGQQVTLSCSPISGHRSVSWYQQTPGQGLQFLFEYFSETQRNKGNFPGRFSGRQFSNSRSEMNVSTLELGDSALYLCASSPVTGTYEQYFGPGTRLTVT.

The genes are TRBV5-5 and TRBJ1-3; 7 nucleotides align to TRBD1. Trimming took 4 bases from V and 0 from J; bases not matched to a gene: 4. Looked up from germline, CDR1 is SGHKS and CDR2 is YYEKEE (reference sequence). The CDR3 length is 15 residues. Written as DNA, the CDR3 is TGTGCCAGCAGCAGGGACAGCCGCTCTGGAAACACCATATATTTT. Its protein product is CASSRDSRSGNTIYF.

This chain joins TRBV27 and TRBJ2-1, with TRBD2 identical over 7 bases. The V and J ends lost 0 bases and 8 bases, in that order; junction bases with no gene match: 7. From germline, CDR1 is MNHEY and CDR2 SMNVEV (reference sequence). The CDR3 runs 15 residues. As DNA, the CDR3 is TGTGCCAGCAGTTTATCGCGACTAGCAGGGCATGAGCAGTTCTTC. Amino acids: CASSLSRLAGHEQFF.

The CDR3 nucleotides are TGCAGCGTTGAATCGTCGAGTTACGAGCAGTACTTC. It translates to CSVESSSYEQYF. V usage is TRBV29-1 and J usage is TRBJ2-7; no clear D. The CDR3 consists of 12 residues. Trimming left V 2 bases short and J 4 bases short, with 9 bases between. Per the germline V gene, CDR1 is SQVTM and CDR2 is ANQGSEA.

In regard to this clone: One end of the junction is discordant with germline, which a read error may explain. The V gene is TRBV6-5, the J gene TRBJ2-7, with a weak D call TRBD2 (6 bases). The CDR3 consists of 12 residues. Per germline, CDR1 MNHEY and CDR2 SVGAGI. CDR3 DNA: TGTGCCAGCGGCAATGGGTGGGTAGGAGGGGTCTTC. This codes for CASGNGWVGGVF.

This rearrangement joins TRBV30 to TRBJ1-6; D remains unclear. The V and J ends lost 0 bases and 5 bases respectively, with 11 bases between them. CDR1 is GTSNPN, CDR2 SVGIG, per germline (reference sequence). The CDR3 has 15 amino acids. The CDR3 region is CAWSVRELDNSPLHF. CDR3 DNA: TGTGCCTGGAGTGTGAGGGAGCTCGATAATTCACCCCTCCACTTT.